A selection of T cell receptor beta chains follows, all from one sample in a study of blood T cell repertoires in COVID-19. The table came from immunoSEQ multiplex PCR; TCRdb's copy has only in-frame clones and leaves some out. The sample consists of 650,000 to 800,000 clones, 75% to 90% of them appearing once. The sample consisted of peripheral blood. The origin of the receptors is a woman between 18 and 29 years old with acute or convalescent COVID-19. Each CDR3 is given with its conserved first and last residue. Each record gives: V gene, D gene, J gene, clone size, CDR3 protein, CDR3 DNA. A D gene is named only where the DNA matches it firmly. The size field is filled for only some rows; it gives once, few, many or a size class.

v_gene: TRBV6-2/TRBV6-3
d_gene: TRBD1
j_gene: TRBJ2-3
abundance: -
CDR3aa: CASSYDRARNTQYF
CDR3nt: TGTGCCAGCAGTTACGACAGGGCGAGGAATACGCAGTATTTT

v_gene: TRBV5-8
d_gene: -
j_gene: TRBJ2-1
abundance: -
CDR3aa: CASSPYPGDRNEQFF
CDR3nt: TGTGCCAGCAGCCCCTACCCTGGCGACAGAAATGAGCAGTTCTTC

v_gene: TRBV9
d_gene: TRBD1
j_gene: TRBJ1-2
abundance: -
CDR3aa: CASSVGTGGGELYGYTF
CDR3nt: TGTGCCAGCAGCGTAGGGACAGGGGGCGGTGAACTCTATGGCTACACCTTC

v_gene: TRBV5-1
d_gene: -
j_gene: TRBJ1-5
abundance: -
CDR3aa: CASTTATLGLIGQPQHF
CDR3nt: TGCGCCAGCACCACCGCTACATTGGGACTGATCGGTCAGCCCCAGCATTTT

v_gene: TRBV7-9
d_gene: TRBD1
j_gene: TRBJ1-1
abundance: -
CDR3aa: CASSPYATGGMKGTEAFF
CDR3nt: TGTGCCAGCAGCCCCTATGCGACAGGGGGGATGAAGGGCACTGAAGCTTTCTTT

v_gene: TRBV9
d_gene: TRBD1
j_gene: TRBJ1-1
abundance: -
CDR3aa: CASSPRTGSTEAFF
CDR3nt: TGTGCCAGCAGCCCCCGGACAGGGTCCACTGAAGCTTTCTTT

v_gene: TRBV2
d_gene: TRBD1
j_gene: TRBJ1-2
abundance: -
CDR3aa: CASSEHQGVGYGYTF
CDR3nt: TGTGCCAGCAGTGAACACCAGGGGGTAGGCTATGGCTACACCTTC

v_gene: TRBV19
d_gene: -
j_gene: TRBJ2-5
abundance: -
CDR3aa: CASSQGFGETQYF
CDR3nt: TGTGCCAGTTCTCAGGGATTCGGGGAGACCCAGTACTTC

v_gene: TRBV11-2
d_gene: TRBD1
j_gene: TRBJ1-3
abundance: -
CDR3aa: CASSFGTGSDTIYF
CDR3nt: TGTGCCAGCAGCTTTGGGACAGGTTCGGACACCATATATTTT

v_gene: TRBV27
d_gene: TRBD2
j_gene: TRBJ2-3
abundance: -
CDR3aa: CASSLFLAGEAADTQYF
CDR3nt: TGTGCCAGCAGTTTATTTCTAGCGGGGGAGGCTGCAGATACGCAGTATTTT

v_gene: TRBV10-2
d_gene: TRBD1
j_gene: TRBJ2-1
abundance: -
CDR3aa: CASRRFQGDNEQFF
CDR3nt: TGCGCCAGCCGGAGATTCCAGGGGGACAATGAGCAGTTCTTC

v_gene: TRBV27
d_gene: -
j_gene: TRBJ2-1
abundance: -
CDR3aa: CASSLLYGARSGYNEQFF
CDR3nt: TGTGCCAGCAGTTTATTGTACGGAGCAAGGTCTGGCTACAATGAGCAGTTCTTC

v_gene: TRBV18
d_gene: TRBD1
j_gene: TRBJ2-1
abundance: -
CDR3aa: CASSPAAGGGEQFF
CDR3nt: TGTGCCAGCTCACCAGCGGCAGGGGGCGGTGAGCAGTTCTTC

v_gene: TRBV6-5
d_gene: -
j_gene: TRBJ2-5
abundance: -
CDR3aa: CAIGGPKETQYF
CDR3nt: TGTGCCATCGGGGGACCAAAAGAGACCCAGTACTTC

v_gene: TRBV12-3/TRBV12-4
d_gene: -
j_gene: TRBJ1-1
abundance: -
CDR3aa: CASSYSLNTEAFF
CDR3nt: TGTGCCAGCAGTTATTCATTGAACACTGAAGCTTTCTTT

v_gene: TRBV7-9
d_gene: TRBD1
j_gene: TRBJ1-1
abundance: -
CDR3aa: CASSLNGWGQSNTEAFF
CDR3nt: TGTGCCAGCAGCCTTAATGGATGGGGACAGTCGAACACTGAAGCTTTCTTT

v_gene: TRBV5-5
d_gene: -
j_gene: TRBJ1-1
abundance: -
CDR3aa: CASSSKPSAEAFF
CDR3nt: TGTGCCAGCAGCTCCAAGCCGTCCGCTGAAGCTTTCTTT

v_gene: TRBV5-1
d_gene: -
j_gene: TRBJ2-1
abundance: -
CDR3aa: CASSPVFDEQFF
CDR3nt: TGCGCCAGCAGCCCCGTGTTTGATGAGCAGTTCTTC

v_gene: TRBV6-5
d_gene: -
j_gene: TRBJ1-2
abundance: -
CDR3aa: CASSYSGGKDGYTF
CDR3nt: TGTGCCAGCAGTTACTCGGGAGGGAAGGATGGCTACACCTTC

v_gene: TRBV21-1
d_gene: -
j_gene: TRBJ1-5
abundance: -
CDR3aa: CASSKKEGAALCSNQPQHF
CDR3nt: TGTGCCAGCAGCAAAAAGGAGGGAGCGGCACTGTGTAGCAATCAGCCCCAGCATTTT

v_gene: TRBV5-1
d_gene: TRBD1
j_gene: TRBJ1-4
abundance: -
CDR3aa: CASSLGGDRDFF
CDR3nt: TGCGCCAGCAGCCTTGGAGGGGACAGGGATTTTTTT

v_gene: TRBV4-1
d_gene: -
j_gene: TRBJ1-1
abundance: -
CDR3aa: CASSPADRTNTEAFF
CDR3nt: TGCGCCAGCAGCCCCGCCGACAGAACGAACACTGAAGCTTTCTTT

v_gene: TRBV5-1
d_gene: TRBD2
j_gene: TRBJ2-7
abundance: -
CDR3aa: CASRPTSAYEQYF
CDR3nt: TGCGCCAGCAGGCCAACTAGCGCCTACGAGCAGTACTTC

v_gene: TRBV15
d_gene: TRBD1
j_gene: TRBJ2-7
abundance: many
CDR3aa: CATSRVTGDRGVGEQYF
CDR3nt: TGTGCCACCAGCAGGGTGACGGGGGACAGGGGAGTTGGCGAGCAGTACTTC

v_gene: TRBV7-9
d_gene: -
j_gene: TRBJ1-2
abundance: -
CDR3aa: CASSRVGQLYGYTF
CDR3nt: TGTGCCAGCAGCCGCGTTGGACAGCTTTATGGCTACACCTTC

v_gene: TRBV7-8
d_gene: -
j_gene: TRBJ1-2
abundance: -
CDR3aa: CASSPRENSYGYTF
CDR3nt: TGTGCCAGCAGCCCCCGGGAAAATTCTTATGGCTACACCTTC

v_gene: TRBV15
d_gene: -
j_gene: TRBJ1-3
abundance: -
CDR3aa: CATSRDWRDRGNTIYF
CDR3nt: TGTGCCACCAGCAGAGATTGGAGGGACCGTGGAAACACCATATATTTT

v_gene: TRBV9
d_gene: TRBD2
j_gene: TRBJ2-2
abundance: -
CDR3aa: CASSVAEGGSGELFF
CDR3nt: TGTGCCAGCAGCGTAGCTGAGGGAGGGTCCGGGGAGCTGTTTTTT

v_gene: TRBV5-1
d_gene: -
j_gene: TRBJ2-7
abundance: -
CDR3aa: CASSLGSGGGAYEQYF
CDR3nt: TGCGCCAGCAGCTTGGGGTCGGGGGGCGGCGCCTACGAGCAGTACTTC

v_gene: TRBV7-9
d_gene: TRBD1
j_gene: TRBJ1-4
abundance: -
CDR3aa: CASRTGSEKLFF
CDR3nt: TGTGCCAGCCGGACAGGCAGCGAAAAACTGTTTTTT

v_gene: TRBV11-2
d_gene: TRBD1
j_gene: TRBJ2-1
abundance: -
CDR3aa: CASTSTGDNEQFF
CDR3nt: TGTGCCAGCACCTCGACAGGGGACAATGAGCAGTTCTTC

v_gene: TRBV27
d_gene: -
j_gene: TRBJ1-5
abundance: once
CDR3aa: CASKARGGNQPQHF
CDR3nt: TGTGCCAGTAAAGCCAGGGGCGGCAATCAGCCCCAGCATTTT

v_gene: TRBV6-4
d_gene: TRBD2
j_gene: TRBJ2-3
abundance: -
CDR3aa: CASSDSGLASDTQYF
CDR3nt: TGTGCCAGCAGTGACTCGGGACTAGCATCAGATACGCAGTATTTT

v_gene: TRBV19
d_gene: TRBD1
j_gene: TRBJ2-7
abundance: once
CDR3aa: CASSPGTGSPYEQYF
CDR3nt: TGTGCCAGTAGTCCTGGGACAGGGAGTCCCTACGAGCAGTACTTC

v_gene: TRBV5-8
d_gene: -
j_gene: TRBJ1-2
abundance: -
CDR3aa: CASSYRVNYGYTF
CDR3nt: TGTGCCAGCAGCTACAGGGTTAACTATGGCTACACCTTC

v_gene: TRBV4-3
d_gene: TRBD1
j_gene: TRBJ2-3
abundance: -
CDR3aa: CASSQAGQTDTQYF
CDR3nt: TGCGCCAGCAGCCAAGCGGGACAGACAGATACGCAGTATTTT

v_gene: TRBV5-1
d_gene: -
j_gene: TRBJ1-2
abundance: -
CDR3aa: CASSPDGGRIQFYGYTF
CDR3nt: TGCGCCAGCAGCCCGGACGGAGGCCGAATCCAATTCTATGGCTACACCTTC

v_gene: TRBV19
d_gene: TRBD1
j_gene: TRBJ2-6
abundance: -
CDR3aa: CASAPTGAGANVLTF
CDR3nt: TGTGCCAGTGCACCCACAGGGGCTGGGGCCAACGTCCTGACTTTC

v_gene: TRBV3-1/TRBV3-2
d_gene: TRBD1
j_gene: TRBJ1-4
abundance: -
CDR3aa: CASSQDPDRGRKLFF
CDR3nt: TGTGCCAGCAGCCAAGATCCGGACAGGGGAAGAAAACTGTTTTTT

v_gene: TRBV23-1
d_gene: TRBD1
j_gene: TRBJ1-1
abundance: -
CDR3aa: CASSQLGQLNTEAFF
CDR3nt: TGCGCCAGCAGTCAATTGGGACAGCTGAACACTGAAGCTTTCTTT

v_gene: TRBV7-2
d_gene: -
j_gene: TRBJ2-2
abundance: -
CDR3aa: CASILTGRPNTGELFF
CDR3nt: TGTGCCAGCATCCTCACAGGCAGGCCGAACACCGGGGAGCTGTTTTTT

v_gene: TRBV6-5
d_gene: TRBD2
j_gene: TRBJ2-5
abundance: -
CDR3aa: CASRSGGFTRETQYF
CDR3nt: TGTGCCAGTCGAAGCGGGGGGTTCACGAGAGAGACCCAGTACTTC

v_gene: TRBV2
d_gene: TRBD1
j_gene: TRBJ1-3
abundance: -
CDR3aa: CASKTGTGAGNTIYF
CDR3nt: TGTGCCAGCAAAACCGGGACAGGGGCAGGAAACACCATATATTTT

v_gene: TRBV19
d_gene: TRBD1
j_gene: TRBJ1-2
abundance: -
CDR3aa: CASSLTGGMIYGYTF
CDR3nt: TGTGCCAGTAGTTTAACAGGGGGCATGATCTATGGCTACACCTTC

v_gene: TRBV10-3
d_gene: TRBD2
j_gene: TRBJ2-1
abundance: -
CDR3aa: CAISEAFTSGDNEQFF
CDR3nt: TGTGCCATCAGTGAAGCCTTCACTAGCGGTGACAATGAGCAGTTCTTC

v_gene: TRBV5-5
d_gene: -
j_gene: TRBJ1-1
abundance: -
CDR3aa: CASSLGGGGTEAFF
CDR3nt: TGTGCCAGCAGCTTGGGGGGTGGAGGCACTGAAGCTTTCTTT

v_gene: TRBV4-2
d_gene: -
j_gene: TRBJ1-4
abundance: -
CDR3aa: CASSQPTKAANEKLFF
CDR3nt: TGTGCCAGCAGCCAACCGACAAAGGCTGCTAATGAAAAACTGTTTTTT

v_gene: TRBV19
d_gene: -
j_gene: TRBJ1-1
abundance: -
CDR3aa: CASSISSAGRTEAFF
CDR3nt: TGTGCCAGTAGTATAAGCTCGGCAGGGCGGACTGAAGCTTTCTTT

v_gene: TRBV5-4
d_gene: -
j_gene: TRBJ1-2
abundance: -
CDR3aa: CASSLTALPYGYTF
CDR3nt: TGTGCCAGCAGCTTGACAGCTCTTCCCTATGGCTACACCTTC

v_gene: TRBV19
d_gene: -
j_gene: TRBJ1-1
abundance: -
CDR3aa: CASSPQGNTEAFF
CDR3nt: TGTGCCAGTAGTCCTCAGGGGAACACTGAAGCTTTCTTT

v_gene: TRBV6-2/TRBV6-3
d_gene: TRBD2
j_gene: TRBJ2-1
abundance: -
CDR3aa: CASSFLQGLAGVYNEQFF
CDR3nt: TGTGCCAGCAGTTTCCTTCAGGGACTAGCGGGGGTTTACAATGAGCAGTTCTTC

v_gene: TRBV6-5
d_gene: -
j_gene: TRBJ1-2
abundance: -
CDR3aa: CASRIRGNYGYTF
CDR3nt: TGTGCCAGCAGGATCAGGGGTAACTATGGCTACACCTTC

v_gene: TRBV6-5
d_gene: -
j_gene: TRBJ1-2
abundance: -
CDR3aa: CASSPRRYGYTF
CDR3nt: TGTGCCAGCAGTCCCAGGAGGTATGGCTACACCTTC

v_gene: TRBV6-5
d_gene: TRBD1
j_gene: TRBJ1-2
abundance: -
CDR3aa: CASSYWLDRGSYGYTF
CDR3nt: TGTGCCAGCAGTTACTGGTTGGACAGGGGATCCTATGGCTACACCTTC